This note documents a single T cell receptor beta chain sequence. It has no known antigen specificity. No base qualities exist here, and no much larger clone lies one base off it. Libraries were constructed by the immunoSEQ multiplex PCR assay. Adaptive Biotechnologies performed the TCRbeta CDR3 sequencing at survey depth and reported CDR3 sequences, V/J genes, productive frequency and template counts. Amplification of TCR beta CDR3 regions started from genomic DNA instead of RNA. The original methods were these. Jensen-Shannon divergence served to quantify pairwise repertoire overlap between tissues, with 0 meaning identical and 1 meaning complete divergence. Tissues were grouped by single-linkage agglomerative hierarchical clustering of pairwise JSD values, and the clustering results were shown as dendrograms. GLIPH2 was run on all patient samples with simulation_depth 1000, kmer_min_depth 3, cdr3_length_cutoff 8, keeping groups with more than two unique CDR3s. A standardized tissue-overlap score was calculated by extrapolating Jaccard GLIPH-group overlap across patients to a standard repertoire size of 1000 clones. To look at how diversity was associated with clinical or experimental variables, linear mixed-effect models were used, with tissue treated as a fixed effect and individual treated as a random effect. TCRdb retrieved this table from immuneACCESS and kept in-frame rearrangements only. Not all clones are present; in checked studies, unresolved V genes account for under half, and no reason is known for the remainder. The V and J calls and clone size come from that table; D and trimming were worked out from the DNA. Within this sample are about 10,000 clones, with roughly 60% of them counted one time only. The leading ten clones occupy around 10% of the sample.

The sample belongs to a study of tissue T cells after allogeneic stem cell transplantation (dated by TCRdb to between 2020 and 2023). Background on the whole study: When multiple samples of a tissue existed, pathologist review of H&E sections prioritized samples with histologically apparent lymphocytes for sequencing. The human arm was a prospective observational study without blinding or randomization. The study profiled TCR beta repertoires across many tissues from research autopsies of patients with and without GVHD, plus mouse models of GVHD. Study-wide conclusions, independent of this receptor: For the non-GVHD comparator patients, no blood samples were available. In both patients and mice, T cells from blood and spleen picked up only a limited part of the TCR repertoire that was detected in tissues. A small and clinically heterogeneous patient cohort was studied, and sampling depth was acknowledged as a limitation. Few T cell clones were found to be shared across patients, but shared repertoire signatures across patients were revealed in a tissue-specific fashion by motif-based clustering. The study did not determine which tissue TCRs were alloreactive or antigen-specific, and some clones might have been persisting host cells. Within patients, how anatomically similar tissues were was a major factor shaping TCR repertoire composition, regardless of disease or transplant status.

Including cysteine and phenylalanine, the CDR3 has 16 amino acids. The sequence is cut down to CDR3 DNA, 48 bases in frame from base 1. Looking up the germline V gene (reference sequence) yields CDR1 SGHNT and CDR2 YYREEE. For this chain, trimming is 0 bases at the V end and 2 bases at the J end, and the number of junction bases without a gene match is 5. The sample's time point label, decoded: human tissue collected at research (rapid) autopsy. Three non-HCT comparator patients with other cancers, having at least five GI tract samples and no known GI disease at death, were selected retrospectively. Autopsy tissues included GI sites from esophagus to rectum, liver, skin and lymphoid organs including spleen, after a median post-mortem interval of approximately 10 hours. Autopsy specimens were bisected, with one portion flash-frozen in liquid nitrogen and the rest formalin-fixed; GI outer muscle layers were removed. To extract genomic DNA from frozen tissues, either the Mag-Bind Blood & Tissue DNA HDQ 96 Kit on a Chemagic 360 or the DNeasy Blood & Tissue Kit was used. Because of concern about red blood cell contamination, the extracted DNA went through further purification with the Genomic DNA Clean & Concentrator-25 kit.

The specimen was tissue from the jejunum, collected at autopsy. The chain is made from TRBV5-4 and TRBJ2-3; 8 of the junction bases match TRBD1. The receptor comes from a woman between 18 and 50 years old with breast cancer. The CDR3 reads CASSLARDRNTDTQYF. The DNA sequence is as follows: TGTGCCAGCAGCTTGGCCAGGGACAGGAACACAGATACGCAGTATTTT. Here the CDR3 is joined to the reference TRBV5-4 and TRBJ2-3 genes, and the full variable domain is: ETGVTQSPTHLIKTRGQQVTLRCSSQSGHNTVSWYQQALGQGPQFIFQYYREEENGRGNFPPRFSGLQFPNYSSELNVNALELDDSALYLCASSLARDRNTDTQYFGPGTRLTVL.